The present entry profiles one TCR beta chain with its context. This CDR3 comprises 15 residues. Germline V gene lookup returns CDR1 SNHLY and CDR2 FYNNEI. Germline trimming cut 3 bases from V and 4 bases from J; bases unmatched to any gene: 6. This entry comes from a study of shared clonotypes between healthy human individuals. Sequencing was performed with immunoSEQ multiplex PCR; in TCRdb, only in-frame clones are kept and a portion is missing. The table shows roughly 1.4 million clones, with around 98.5% occurring only once. This clonotype was sampled from a man aged 25 to 40 in good health. The rearrangement uses TRBV2 and TRBJ1-3, with 7 bases fitting TRBD1. The sample taken for sequencing was naive CD4+ T cells sorted from blood. Indicated subset: CD45RA+ positively selected. Here the CDR3 DNA reads TGTGCCAGCAGTGAGTACAGGGGAGCCGGAAACACCATATATTTT. Translated: CASSEYRGAGNTIYF.